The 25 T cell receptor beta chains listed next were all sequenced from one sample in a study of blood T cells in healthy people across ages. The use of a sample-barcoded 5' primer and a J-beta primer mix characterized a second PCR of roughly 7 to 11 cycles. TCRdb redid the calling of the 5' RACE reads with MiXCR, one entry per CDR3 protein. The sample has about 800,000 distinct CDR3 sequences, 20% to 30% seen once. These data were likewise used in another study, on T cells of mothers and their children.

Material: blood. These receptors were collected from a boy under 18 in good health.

CDR3: CASSPQGTMNTEAFF. CDR3 bases: TGTGCCAGCAGTCCCCAGGGGACCATGAACACTGAAGCTTTCTTT. The chain couples TRBV6-5 to TRBJ1-1; TRBD1 is a possible D gene (6 bases). V gave up 5 bases and J gave up 0 bases, with 13 bases separating them. CDR1 MNHEY and CDR2 SVGAGI come from the germline V gene. This CDR3 spans 15 amino acids.

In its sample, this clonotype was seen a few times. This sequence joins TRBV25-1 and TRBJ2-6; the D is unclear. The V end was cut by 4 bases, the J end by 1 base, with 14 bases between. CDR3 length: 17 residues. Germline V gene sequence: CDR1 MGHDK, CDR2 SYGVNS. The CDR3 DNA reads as TGTGCCAGCAGTGGTAACCGAGGCCTGTCTGGGGCCAACGTCCTGACTTTC. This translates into CASSGNRGLSGANVLTF. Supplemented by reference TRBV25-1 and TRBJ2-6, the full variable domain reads EADIYQTPRYLVIGTGKKITLECSQTMGHDKMYWYQQDPGMELHLIHYSYGVNSTEKGDLSSESTVSRIRTEHFPLTLESARPSHTSQYLCASSGNRGLSGANVLTFGAGSRLTVL.

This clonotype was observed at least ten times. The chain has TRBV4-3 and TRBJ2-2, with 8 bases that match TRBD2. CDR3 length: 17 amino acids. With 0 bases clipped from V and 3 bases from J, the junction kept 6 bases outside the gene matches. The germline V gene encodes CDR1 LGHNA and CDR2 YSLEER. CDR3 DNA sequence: TGCGCCAGCAGCCAAGATATCGCGGGAGGCCACACCGGGGAGCTGTTTTTT. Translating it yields CASSQDIAGGHTGELFF.

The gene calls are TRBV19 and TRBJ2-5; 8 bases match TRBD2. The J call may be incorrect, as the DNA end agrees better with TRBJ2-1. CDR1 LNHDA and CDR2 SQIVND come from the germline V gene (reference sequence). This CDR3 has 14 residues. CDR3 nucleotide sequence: TGTGCCAGTAGTATAGCGGGGGGGCTTCATGAGCAGTTCTTC. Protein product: CASSIAGGLHEQFF.

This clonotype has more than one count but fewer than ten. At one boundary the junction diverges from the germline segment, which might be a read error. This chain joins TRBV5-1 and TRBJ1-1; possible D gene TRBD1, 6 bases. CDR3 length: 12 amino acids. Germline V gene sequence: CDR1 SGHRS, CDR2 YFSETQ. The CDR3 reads CASSLLRGDAIF. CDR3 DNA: TGCGCCAGCAGCCTGCTTAGGGGGGACGCAATCTTT.

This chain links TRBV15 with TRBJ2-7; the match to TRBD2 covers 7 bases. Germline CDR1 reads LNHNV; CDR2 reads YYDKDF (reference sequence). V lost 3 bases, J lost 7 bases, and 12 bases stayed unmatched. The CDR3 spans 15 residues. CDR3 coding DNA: TGTGCCACCAGCAGTCCGAGGCGGGAGATGGGGGAGCAGTACTTC. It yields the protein CATSSPRREMGEQYF.

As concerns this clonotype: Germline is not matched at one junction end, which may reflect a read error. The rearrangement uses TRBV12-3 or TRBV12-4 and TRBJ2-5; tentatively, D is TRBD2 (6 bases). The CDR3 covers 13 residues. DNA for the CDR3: TGTGCCAGCAGGGACACGGGCGGGAATGAGCGGTTCTTC. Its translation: CASRDTGGNERFF.

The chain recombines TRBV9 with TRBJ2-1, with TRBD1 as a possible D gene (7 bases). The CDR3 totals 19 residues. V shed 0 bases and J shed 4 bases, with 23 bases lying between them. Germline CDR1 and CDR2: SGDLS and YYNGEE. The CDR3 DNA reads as TGTGCCAGCAGCGTAGGAGGGGGCGGTACGGGGGCAGGATACAATGAGCAGTTCTTC. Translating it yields CASSVGGGGTGAGYNEQFF.

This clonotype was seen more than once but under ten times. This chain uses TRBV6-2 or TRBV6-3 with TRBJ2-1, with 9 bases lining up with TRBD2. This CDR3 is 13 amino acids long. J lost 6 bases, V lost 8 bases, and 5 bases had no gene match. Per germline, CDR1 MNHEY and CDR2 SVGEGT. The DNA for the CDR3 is TGTGCCAGCTCGGGACTAGCAAGCAATGAGCAGTTCTTC. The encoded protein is CASSGLASNEQFF.

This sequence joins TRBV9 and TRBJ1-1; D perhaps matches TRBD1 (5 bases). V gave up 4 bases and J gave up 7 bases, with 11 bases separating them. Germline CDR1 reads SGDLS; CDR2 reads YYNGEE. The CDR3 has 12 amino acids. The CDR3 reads CASSPHGGEAFF. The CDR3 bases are TGTGCCAGCAGCCCCCATGGGGGTGAAGCTTTCTTT.

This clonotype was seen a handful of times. This chain's CDR3 is CASSVSGIPGNTIYF. The CDR3 DNA reads TGTGCCAGCAGCGTGTCGGGGATCCCTGGAAACACCATATATTTT. The chain is built from TRBV9 and TRBJ1-3; D is ambiguous. Germline V lookup: CDR1 SGDLS, CDR2 YYNGEE. Trimming removed 2 bases from V and 2 bases from J, with 11 bases in between. CDR3 length equals 15 residues. Filled out from reference TRBV9 and TRBJ1-3, the complete variable domain reads DSGVTQTPKHLITATGQRVTLRCSPRSGDLSVYWYQQSLDQGLQFLIQYYNGEERAKGNILERFSAQQFPDLHSELNLSSLELGDSALYFCASSVSGIPGNTIYFGEGSWLTVV.

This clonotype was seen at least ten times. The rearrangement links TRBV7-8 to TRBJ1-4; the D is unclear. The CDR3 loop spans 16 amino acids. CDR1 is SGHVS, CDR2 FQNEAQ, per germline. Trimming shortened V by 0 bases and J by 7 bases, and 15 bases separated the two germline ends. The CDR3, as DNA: TGTGCCAGCAGCTTAGCGAGCGGCATCTTCCCTGAAAAACTGTTTTTT. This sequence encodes CASSLASGIFPEKLFF.

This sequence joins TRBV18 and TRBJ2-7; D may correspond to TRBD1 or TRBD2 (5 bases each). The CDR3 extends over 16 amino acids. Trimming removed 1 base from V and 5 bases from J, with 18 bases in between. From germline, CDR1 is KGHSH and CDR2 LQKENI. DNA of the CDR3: TGTGCCAGCTCACCACTGAGCACCGGGGCTCGGGACGAGCAGTACTTC. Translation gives CASSPLSTGARDEQYF. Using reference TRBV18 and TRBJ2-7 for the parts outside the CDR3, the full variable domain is NAGVMQNPRHLVRRRGQEARLRCSPMKGHSHVYWYRQLPEEGLKFMVYLQKENIIDESGMPKERFSAEFPKEGPSILRIQQVVRGDSAAYFCASSPLSTGARDEQYFGPGTRLTVT.

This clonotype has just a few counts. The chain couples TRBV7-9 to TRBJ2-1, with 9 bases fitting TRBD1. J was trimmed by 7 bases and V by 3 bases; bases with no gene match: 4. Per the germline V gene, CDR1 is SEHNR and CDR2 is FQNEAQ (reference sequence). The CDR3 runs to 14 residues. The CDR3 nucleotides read TGTGCCAGCAGCTTTACAGGGGGCAGGAATGAGCAGTTCTTC. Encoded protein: CASSFTGGRNEQFF.

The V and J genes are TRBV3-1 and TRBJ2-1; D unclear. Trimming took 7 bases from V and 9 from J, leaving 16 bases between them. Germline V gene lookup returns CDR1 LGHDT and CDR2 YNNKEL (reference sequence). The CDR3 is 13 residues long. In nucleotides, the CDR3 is TGTGCCAGCACCCGGGCCTTAAGTCGTGAGCAGTTCTTC. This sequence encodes CASTRALSREQFF.

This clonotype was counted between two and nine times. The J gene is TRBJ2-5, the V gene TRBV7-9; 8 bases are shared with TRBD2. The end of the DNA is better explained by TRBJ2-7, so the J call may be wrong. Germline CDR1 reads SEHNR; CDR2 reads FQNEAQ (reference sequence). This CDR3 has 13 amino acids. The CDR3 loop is CASQGGRTYEQYF. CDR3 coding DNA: TGTGCCTCCCAGGGCGGGAGGACCTACGAGCAGTACTTC.

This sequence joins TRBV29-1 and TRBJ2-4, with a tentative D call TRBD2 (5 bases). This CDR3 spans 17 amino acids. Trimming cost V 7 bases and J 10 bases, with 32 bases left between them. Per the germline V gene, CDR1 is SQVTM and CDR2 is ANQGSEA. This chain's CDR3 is CSAAPGLTGYGPLIQYF. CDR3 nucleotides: TGCAGCGCCGCTCCGGGATTAACGGGGTACGGCCCCTTGATTCAGTACTTC.

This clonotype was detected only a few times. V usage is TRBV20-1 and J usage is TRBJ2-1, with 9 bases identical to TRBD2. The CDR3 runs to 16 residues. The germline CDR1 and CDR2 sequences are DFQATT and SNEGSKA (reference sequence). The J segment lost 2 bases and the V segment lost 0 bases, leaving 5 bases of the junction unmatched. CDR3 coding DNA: TGCAGTGCTAGAGATAGCCTAGCGGGGCCCTACAATGAGCAGTTCTTC. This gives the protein CSARDSLAGPYNEQFF.

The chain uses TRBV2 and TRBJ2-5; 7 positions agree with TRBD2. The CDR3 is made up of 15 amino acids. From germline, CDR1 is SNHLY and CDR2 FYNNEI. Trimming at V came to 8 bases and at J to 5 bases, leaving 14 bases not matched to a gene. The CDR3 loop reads CASALHGRVQETQYF. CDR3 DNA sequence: TGTGCCAGCGCCCTTCATGGGAGGGTCCAGGAGACCCAGTACTTC.

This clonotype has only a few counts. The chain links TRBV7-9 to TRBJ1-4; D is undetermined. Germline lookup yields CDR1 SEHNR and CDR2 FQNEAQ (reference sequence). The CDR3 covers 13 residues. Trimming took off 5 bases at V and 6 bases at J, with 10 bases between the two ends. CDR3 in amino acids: CASSAVRDEKLFF. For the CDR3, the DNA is TGTGCCAGCAGCGCCGTGCGGGATGAAAAACTGTTTTTT. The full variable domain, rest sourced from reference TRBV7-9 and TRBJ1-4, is DTGVSQNPRHKITKRGQNVTFRCDPISEHNRLYWYRQTLGQGPEFLTYFQNEAQLEKSRLLSDRFSAERPKGSFSTLEIQRTEQGDSAMYLCASSAVRDEKLFFGSGTQLSVL.

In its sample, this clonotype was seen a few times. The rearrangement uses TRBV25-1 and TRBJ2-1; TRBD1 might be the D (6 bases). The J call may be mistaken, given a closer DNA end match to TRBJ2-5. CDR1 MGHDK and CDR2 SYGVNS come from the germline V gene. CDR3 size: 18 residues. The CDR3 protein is CASRPVLGKTGLQETQYF. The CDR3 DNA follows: TGTGCCAGCAGGCCTGTCCTGGGGAAGACAGGATTGCAAGAGACCCAGTACTTC.

The CDR3 loop is CASSFLAGSSYNEQFF. CDR3 sequence (DNA): TGTGCCAGCAGCTTTCTAGCGGGGAGCTCCTACAATGAGCAGTTCTTC. This chain links TRBV7-2 with TRBJ2-1, with 9 positions matching TRBD2. J gave up 0 bases and V 3 bases, and 3 bases lay outside the gene matches. Germline loops: CDR1 SGHTA, CDR2 FQGNSA. This CDR3 spans 16 amino acids.

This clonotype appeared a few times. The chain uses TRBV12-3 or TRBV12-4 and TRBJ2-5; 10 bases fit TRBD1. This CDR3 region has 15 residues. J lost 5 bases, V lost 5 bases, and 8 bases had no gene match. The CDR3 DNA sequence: TGTGCCAGCAGTATTGGACAGGGGGGTCGGGAGACCCAGTACTTC. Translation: CASSIGQGGRETQYF.

CDR3 sequence (DNA): TGTGCCAGCAGTTTAGTCGTTAACACCGGGGAGCTGTTTTTT. It translates to CASSLVVNTGELFF. This chain joins TRBV12-3 or TRBV12-4 and TRBJ2-2; no clear D gene. The CDR3 is made up of 14 amino acids. V was trimmed by 1 base and J by 2 bases, leaving 5 bases between them.

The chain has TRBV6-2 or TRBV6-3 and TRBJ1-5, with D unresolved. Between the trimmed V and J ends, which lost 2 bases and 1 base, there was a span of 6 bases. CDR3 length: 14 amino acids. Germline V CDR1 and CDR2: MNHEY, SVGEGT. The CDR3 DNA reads TGTGCCAGCAGTTACCGCCAGAGCAATCAGCCCCAGCATTTT. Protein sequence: CASSYRQSNQPQHF.